A selection of T cell receptor beta chains follows, all from one sample in a study of identifying expanded T cells in peripheral blood. Sequencing was performed with immunoSEQ multiplex PCR; in TCRdb, only in-frame clones are kept and a portion is missing. This table has 70,000 to 100,000 clones, 85% to 90% appearing once. Sequenced sample: blood. These receptors were collected from a person aged 18 to 75 in good health. Each CDR3 is given with its conserved first and last residue. A D gene is named only where the DNA matches it firmly. Clone size, where shown, is once, few, many, or a class for clones that have expanded.

j_call v_call clone_size d_call cdr3_nt cdr3_aa
TRBJ1-1 TRBV5-4 NA NA TGTGCCAGCAGCTTGGCCTTAGGAGGGAGGGACACTGAAGCTTTCTTT CASSLALGGRDTEAFF
TRBJ2-3 TRBV4-3 NA TRBD1 TGCGCCAGCAGCCAAGATCGGTGGGGGACAGGCATCGGCACAGATACGCAGTATTTT CASSQDRWGTGIGTDTQYF
TRBJ2-1 TRBV6-5 NA NA TGTGCCAGCAGCCAGGGGCCGGAAGGACACAATGAGCAGTTCTTC CASSQGPEGHNEQFF
TRBJ2-7 TRBV29-1 NA NA TGCAGCGTTGCGGCCATTGGGGACGAGCAGTACTTC CSVAAIGDEQYF
TRBJ1-3 TRBV6-5 NA NA TGTGCCAGCAGTTACGGACCCGGGTGGGGAAACACCATATATTTT CASSYGPGWGNTIYF
TRBJ2-3 TRBV15 NA NA TGTGCCACCAGGACCGGGGGCACAGATACGCAGTATTTT CATRTGGTDTQYF
TRBJ2-3 TRBV5-4 NA TRBD2 TGTGCCAGCAGCTTGGGAGGGACTAGCATGGATACGCAGTATTTT CASSLGGTSMDTQYF
TRBJ2-7 TRBV6-5 once TRBD2 TGTGCAATCAGTGGGGGGGACCCCTACGAGCAGTACTTC CAISGGDPYEQYF
TRBJ1-2 TRBV10-3 NA NA TGTGCCATCAGTGAGGGGGGCAGGGGTTTACCCCCTGGCTACACCTTC CAISEGGRGLPPGYTF
TRBJ2-3 TRBV6-4 NA NA TGTGCCAGCAGAGAAGCAGATACGCAGTATTTT CASREADTQYF
TRBJ2-5 TRBV5-4 NA TRBD2 TGTGCCAGCAGTTCTTTGCAAGCGGGGTCAGAGACCCAGTACTTC CASSSLQAGSETQYF
TRBJ1-1 TRBV5-8 once NA TGTGCCAGCAGCTTGATGAGGGAAGCTTTCTTT CASSLMREAFF
TRBJ2-5 TRBV7-3 few NA TGTGCCAGCAGCTTTCAGGGGACGGAGACCCAGTACTTC CASSFQGTETQYF
TRBJ2-3 TRBV6-1 NA NA TGTGCCAGCAGTGCGGGACCAGAGGCAGATACGCAGTATTTT CASSAGPEADTQYF
TRBJ2-1 TRBV9 NA TRBD2 TGTGCCAGCAGCGTAGCCAGCGGGATTGCCTACAATGAGCAGTTCTTC CASSVASGIAYNEQFF
TRBJ1-5 TRBV28 few TRBD1 TGTGCCAGCACCGACACAGGGGGCGGCAATCAGCCCCAGCATTTT CASTDTGGGNQPQHF
TRBJ2-1 TRBV5-6 few NA TGTGCCAGCAGCACCCCCCGACAGTACAATGAGCAGTTCTTC CASSTPRQYNEQFF
TRBJ2-1 TRBV19 NA TRBD1 TGTGCCAGTGCGAGTGGGACAGGGGTGGGGGAGCAGTTCTTC CASASGTGVGEQFF
TRBJ1-4 TRBV6-1 once NA TGTGCCAGCATACAAGGGAACAATGAAAAACTGTTTTTT CASIQGNNEKLFF
TRBJ1-1 TRBV9 NA TRBD1 TGTGCCAGCAGCGCTTGGACAGGGTTGAACACTGAAGCTTTCTTT CASSAWTGLNTEAFF
TRBJ2-7 TRBV19 NA NA TGTGCCAGTAGTATCGGTGGAAGGTACGAGCAGTACTTC CASSIGGRYEQYF
TRBJ2-7 TRBV14 NA NA TGTGCCAGCAGCCCAAGGTGGGGGGCCTACGAGCAGTACTTC CASSPRWGAYEQYF
TRBJ2-1 TRBV13 NA NA TGTGCCAGCAGCCCAGGGGCGAATGAGCAGTTCTTC CASSPGANEQFF
TRBJ2-7 TRBV25-1 NA TRBD1 TGTGCCAGCATGGGGCAGGGGGTGCACGAGCAGTACTTC CASMGQGVHEQYF
TRBJ2-7 TRBV19 once TRBD1 TGTGCCAGTAGAACCAGACAGGGCGCTCTTGAGCAGTACTTC CASRTRQGALEQYF
TRBJ2-1 TRBV7-8 once NA TGTGCCAGCAGCTTAGGAGGCCTAAATGAGCAGTTCTTC CASSLGGLNEQFF
TRBJ2-3 TRBV25-1 NA NA TGTGCCAGCAGTGAACCCCAGGACACAGATACGCAGTATTTT CASSEPQDTDTQYF
TRBJ1-6 TRBV7-9 NA NA TGTGCCAGCAGCTTAGACGTTAATTCACCCCTCCACTTT CASSLDVNSPLHF
TRBJ2-3 TRBV23-1 NA NA TGCGCCAGCAGTCATTTAAGCCGGAGCTGGGCAGATACGCAGTATTTT CASSHLSRSWADTQYF
TRBJ2-2 TRBV7-9 NA TRBD2 TGTGCCAGCAGACCATCTAGCGGGAACACCGGGGAGCTGTTTTTT CASRPSSGNTGELFF
TRBJ2-3 TRBV9 NA NA TGTGCCAGCAGCGTAGAAGGCAGGGGAGGCACAGATACGCAGTATTTT CASSVEGRGGTDTQYF
TRBJ2-5 TRBV5-4 NA NA TGTGCCAGCAGCTCGTTACAGGGAAACCAAGAGACCCAGTACTTC CASSSLQGNQETQYF
TRBJ2-3 TRBV10-3 NA NA TGTGCCATCAGTGTACGGGGGCCGCAGTATTTT CAISVRGPQYF
TRBJ2-5 TRBV19 NA NA TGTGCCAGTAGCGTAGTTGGAAAGACCCAGTACTTC CASSVVGKTQYF
TRBJ1-2 TRBV29-1 NA NA TGCAGCGTTGACCAGGGTTTGAGGTATGGCTACACCTTC CSVDQGLRYGYTF
TRBJ2-1 TRBV27 NA TRBD2 TGTGCCAGCAGTTTAAAAGCGGGAGGGACGTATGAGCAGTTCTTC CASSLKAGGTYEQFF
TRBJ2-1 TRBV7-8 NA TRBD1 TGTGCCAGCAGCGTGGACAGGGGTCATGAGCAGTTCTTC CASSVDRGHEQFF
TRBJ1-2 TRBV6-5 NA NA TGTGCCAGCAGTTACTCAGGGAAAGGCTACACCTTC CASSYSGKGYTF
TRBJ2-7 TRBV7-6 NA NA TGTGCCAGCAGCTTAGAGGGGGGCTACGAGCAGTACTTC CASSLEGGYEQYF
TRBJ1-4 TRBV28 NA NA TGTGCCAGCAGGGGGGTGGGGGAAAAACTGTTTTTT CASRGVGEKLFF
TRBJ2-4 TRBV6-6 NA TRBD2 TGTGCCAGCAGTTTGAGCGGGGTAGCCAAAAACATTCAGTACTTC CASSLSGVAKNIQYF
TRBJ2-2 TRBV28 once NA TGTGCCAGCAGTGCGCAAACAGGGTACGGGGAGCTGTTTTTT CASSAQTGYGELFF
TRBJ2-1 TRBV4-1 NA NA TGCGCCAGCAGCCAAGTAACGGGAGCACGCGTTGAGCAGTTCTTC CASSQVTGARVEQFF
TRBJ1-1 TRBV7-8 few TRBD1 TGTGCCAGCAGCACGGGACAGGGGATCACTGAAGCTTTCTTT CASSTGQGITEAFF
TRBJ2-1 TRBV15 NA NA TGTGCCACCAGCAGAGACAGGGAAACCTACAATGAGCAGTTCTTC CATSRDRETYNEQFF
TRBJ2-3 TRBV7-9 NA NA TGTGCCAGCAGCTACAGACGGGACACGTACACAGATACGCAGTATTTT CASSYRRDTYTDTQYF
TRBJ2-3 TRBV9 NA NA TGTGCCAGCAGCGGCACGCAGTCCGGGGGGCCTCCAGATACGCAGTATTTT CASSGTQSGGPPDTQYF
TRBJ2-7 TRBV6-5 NA NA TGTGCCAGCAGCCCCGACAGATACGAGCAGTACTTC CASSPDRYEQYF
TRBJ2-7 TRBV28 NA NA TGTGCCAGCAAACTAGACCAGATGTACGAGCAGTACTTC CASKLDQMYEQYF
TRBJ2-1 TRBV7-3 few TRBD2 TGTGCCAGCAGCCATGGGACTAGCGGGACTTGGGGGATGAATGAGCAGTTCTTC CASSHGTSGTWGMNEQFF
TRBJ2-5 TRBV28 NA NA TGTGCCAGCAGTACAGAGACCCAGTACTTC CASSTETQYF
TRBJ1-5 TRBV7-6 once NA TGTGCCAGCAGTTTCCAAAAGGCGAGTTCCGCCAATCAGCCCCAGCATTTT CASSFQKASSANQPQHF
TRBJ2-1 TRBV7-3 NA NA TGTGCCAGCAGCTTAAGTGTCGCGGTTGTTGAGCAGTTCTTC CASSLSVAVVEQFF
TRBJ1-1 TRBV5-1 NA TRBD1 TGCGCCAGCAGCCCCTTCACAGGGGTAGTGAACACTGAAGCTTTCTTT CASSPFTGVVNTEAFF
TRBJ2-5 TRBV11-2 NA NA TGTGCCAGCAGCGTAGGTGGTAGCAGGGCAGAGACCCAGTACTTC CASSVGGSRAETQYF